This TCR beta chain is from a study of blood T cell repertoires in COVID-19. About the research overall: The United States, Italy and Spain were the sources of the acute and convalescent COVID-19 samples. PBMCs, B-cell-depleted T cells, or T cells were the source of the cDNA or gDNA that made up the material.

Per the study methods: Amplification of reference gene primers was used by the study to estimate nucleated cell counts. Sequenced by immunoSEQ multiplex PCR; TCRdb stores in-frame clones only, minus some. V, J and clone size are those of that table, while D and trimming were read from the DNA. Among 200,000 to 250,000 clones listed, roughly 83% were seen once. The CDR3 spans 12 residues. Germline CDR1 and CDR2: MNHNY and SVGAGI (reference sequence). Trimming cost V 5 bases and J 8 bases, with 12 bases left between them. The origin of this receptor is a woman aged 45-65 years with acute or convalescent COVID-19. The material sequenced was peripheral blood. The chain carries TRBV6-6 and TRBJ1-2, with D uncertain. The CDR3 here is CASSTAGGGYTF. CDR3 nucleotides: TGTGCCAGCAGTACCGCAGGAGGCGGCTACACCTTC.